This T cell receptor beta chain originates from a study of blood T cell repertoires in COVID-19. On the study more broadly: The cDNA or gDNA used as material had been derived from T cells, B-cell-depleted T cells, or PBMCs.

Germline CDR1 and CDR2: MRHNA and SNTAGT. CDR3 size: 13 residues. Between the trimmed V and J ends, which lost 7 bases and 11 bases, there was a span of 20 bases. In the source study's methods: Cell counts per sample came from amplifying reference gene primers. Here immunoSEQ multiplex PCR was the method, and the copy in TCRdb shows in-frame clones only, minus some. V and J calls plus clone size are reproduced from that table; the DNA served to infer D and trimming. Found here are 300,000 or so clones, 85% to 90% of them singletons; the top ten hold 2.5% to 3%. This clone was detected a few times. Recruited during active infection, patients (from Seattle) were subsequently followed longitudinally.

This receptor was obtained from a woman aged 30 to 39 with COVID-19, enrolled during active disease. The sample was peripheral blood. This sequence joins TRBV6-4 and TRBJ1-2; unclear D gene. The CDR3 DNA sequence: TGTGCCAGCATATCCGGGATAATAGTCCCGTACACCTTC. It codes for CASISGIIVPYTF.